This T cell receptor (beta chain) was found in a study of early T cells in non-severe SARS-CoV-2 infection. The overall study: Investigators sequenced bulk RNA drawn from unsorted whole blood, and chains remained unpaired.

General study findings and limits: VDJdb matching skewed toward anti-spike CD8 responses, missing private and CD4 specificities.

Unique molecular identifiers tagged individual cDNA molecules. TCRdb reprocessed the 5' RACE reads with MiXCR, giving one entry per CDR3 protein. The sample includes 95,000 to 100,000 distinct CDR3 sequences, more than 9.5% seen only once; the top ten take about 5%. Trimming at V came to 10 bases and at J to 0 bases, leaving 5 bases not matched to a gene. The germline CDR1 and CDR2 sequences are LNHDA and SQIVND (reference sequence). The CDR3 totals 13 residues. This clonotype was seen more than once but under ten times. The target antigen is unknown. The chain has TRBV19 and TRBJ2-7; the match to TRBD1 covers 8 bases. The source material was whole blood. This sequence was found in an adult who was a healthcare worker with PCR-confirmed SARS-CoV-2 infection or an uninfected control (not recorded which). CDR3 in DNA: TGTGCCACTCGGACAGGGAGCTCCTACGAGCAGTACTTC. Residues: CATRTGSSYEQYF.